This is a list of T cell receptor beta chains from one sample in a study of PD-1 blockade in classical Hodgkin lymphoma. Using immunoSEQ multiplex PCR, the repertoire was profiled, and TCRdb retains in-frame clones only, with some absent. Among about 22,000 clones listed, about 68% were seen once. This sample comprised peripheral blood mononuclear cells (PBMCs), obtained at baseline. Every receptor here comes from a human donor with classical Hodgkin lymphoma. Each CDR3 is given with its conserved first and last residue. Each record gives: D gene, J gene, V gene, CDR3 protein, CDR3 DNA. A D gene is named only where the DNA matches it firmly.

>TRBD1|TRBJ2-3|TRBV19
CASSIDRGGGDTQYF
TGTGCCAGTAGTATCGACAGGGGAGGTGGGGATACGCAGTATTTT
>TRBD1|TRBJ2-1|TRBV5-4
CASSLRDRADEQFF
TGTGCCAGCAGCTTGCGGGACAGGGCGGATGAGCAGTTCTTC
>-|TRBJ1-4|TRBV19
CASEEGEKLFF
TGTGCCAGTGAGGAGGGTGAAAAACTGTTTTTT
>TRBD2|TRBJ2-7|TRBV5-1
CASSSGGRGEQYF
TGCGCCAGCAGTAGCGGGGGAAGAGGGGAGCAGTACTTC
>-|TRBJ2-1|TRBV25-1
CASSVPFPSYNEQFF
TGTGCCAGCAGTGTCCCTTTCCCCTCCTACAATGAGCAGTTCTTC
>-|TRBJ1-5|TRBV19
CASSGGTPSDQPQHF
TGTGCCAGTAGTGGAGGGACCCCAAGTGATCAGCCCCAGCATTTT
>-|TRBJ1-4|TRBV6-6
CASSPPRQSEKLFF
TGTGCCAGCAGCCCCCCGCGACAGTCTGAAAAACTGTTTTTT
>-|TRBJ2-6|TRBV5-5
CASSLDPVPGANVLTF
TGTGCCAGCAGCTTGGATCCGGTACCTGGGGCCAACGTCCTGACTTTC
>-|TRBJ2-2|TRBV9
CASSVEGRGTGELFF
TGTGCCAGCAGCGTAGAAGGGCGCGGGACCGGGGAGCTGTTTTTT
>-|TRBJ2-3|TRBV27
CASSFFGGGDTQYF
TGTGCCAGCAGTTTTTTTGGGGGCGGAGATACGCAGTATTTT
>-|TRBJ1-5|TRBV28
CASSPWWGARDQPQHF
TGTGCCAGCAGCCCGTGGTGGGGGGCTCGGGATCAGCCCCAGCATTTT
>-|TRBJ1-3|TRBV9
CASSVPGNTIYF
TGTGCCAGCAGCGTCCCCGGAAACACCATATATTTT
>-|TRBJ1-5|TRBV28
CASSSPSGNQPQHF
TGTGCCAGCAGTTCGCCTTCCGGCAATCAGCCCCAGCATTTT
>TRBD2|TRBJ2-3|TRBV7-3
CASSFLGLGLTDTQYF
TGTGCCAGCAGCTTCCTTGGACTAGGCCTCACAGATACGCAGTATTTT
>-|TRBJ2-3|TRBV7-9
CASSHEGVSTDTQYF
TGTGCCAGCAGCCATGAGGGGGTTAGCACAGATACGCAGTATTTT
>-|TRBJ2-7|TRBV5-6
CASSSQGFFSYEQYF
TGTGCCAGCAGCTCACAGGGTTTCTTCTCCTACGAGCAGTACTTC
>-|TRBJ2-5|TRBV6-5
CASSSNRDFPQETQYF
TGTGCCAGCAGTTCGAACAGGGATTTCCCTCAAGAGACCCAGTACTTC
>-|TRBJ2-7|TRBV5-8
CASSQTISPTYEQYF
TGTGCCAGCAGCCAGACAATTTCCCCTACCTACGAGCAGTACTTC